This paragraph covers one T cell receptor (beta chain) sequence. The same CDR3 can be traced to other DNA sequences in this sample. This specimen belongs to a study of cytomegalovirus exposure and HLA in healthy donors. The PCR employed 60 Vbeta primers together with 13 Jbeta primers. Sequencing was performed with immunoSEQ multiplex PCR; in TCRdb, only in-frame clones are kept and a portion is missing. Recorded here are under 130,000 clones; the top ten clones represent 0.55% to 0.6%. Germline values: CDR1 LNHDA, CDR2 SQIVND (reference sequence). V was cut by 2 bases and J by 5 bases, with 12 bases left in between. The CDR3 loop spans 14 amino acids.

This chain links TRBV19 with TRBJ1-2, with D tentatively TRBD1 (6 bases). Sequencing input: PBMCs. This receptor was identified in a man aged 50-60 years in good health and CMV-seronegative. The CDR3 DNA is TGTGCCAGTAGTATATCAGGGGTCGGGTATGGCTACACCTTC. It specifies CASSISGVGYGYTF.